The 20 T cell receptor beta chains given below trace back to one sample, sequenced in a study of post-analysis software for immune sequencing data. The antigens for these receptors are not known. TCR beta cDNA libraries had unique molecular identifiers. From the PCR reads, TCRdb called clonotypes with MiXCR, one entry per CDR3 protein. The sample has some 450,000 distinct CDR3 sequences; approximately 45% are singletons. Study-level points and caveats: Among several TRBV segments more frequent in patients than controls were TRBV5-6, TRBV5-1 and TRBV20-1.

The sequencing input was blood. The receptors come from a girl aged 10 to 17 with multiple sclerosis.

The chain employs TRBV2 and TRBJ2-3, with 10 bases matching TRBD2. Germline lookup yields CDR1 SNHLY and CDR2 FYNNEI. This CDR3 has 18 amino acids. The J segment lost 5 bases and the V segment lost 5 bases, leaving 16 bases of the junction unmatched. CDR3 sequence: CASSLRAGGPGAGDTQYF. In DNA, the CDR3 is TGTGCCAGCAGTCTCCGAGCGGGAGGGCCCGGTGCGGGAGATACGCAGTATTTT. Using reference TRBV2 and TRBJ2-3 for the parts outside the CDR3, the full variable domain is EPEVTQTPSHQVTQMGQEVILRCVPISNHLYFYWYRQILGQKVEFLVSFYNNEISEKSEIFDDQFSVERPDGSNFTLKIRSTKLEDSAMYFCASSLRAGGPGAGDTQYFGPGTRLTVL.

Comments on this clonotype: Sequence at one end of the junction differs from germline and may be a read error. J is TRBJ2-7 and V is TRBV7-6, with 11 bases lining up with TRBD2. This CDR3 region has 16 residues. Germline V gene lookup returns CDR1 SGHVS and CDR2 FNYEAQ. The CDR3, as DNA: TGTGCCGGCAGCCAAATAGCGGGAGGGTCTCCCTACGAGCAGTACTTC. It codes for CAGSQIAGGSPYEQYF.

This clonotype was seen more than once but under ten times. The chain has TRBV24-1 and TRBJ2-1; a possible D gene is TRBD1 (5 bases). This CDR3 region has 14 residues. Trimming pared 7 bases from V and 5 bases from J, leaving 14 bases between. Germline lookup yields CDR1 KGHDR and CDR2 SFDVKD. For the CDR3, the DNA is TGTGCCACCAGGAAGACAGCAGAAAACAATGAGCAGTTCTTC. Its translation: CATRKTAENNEQFF.

The chain uses TRBV15 and TRBJ2-7; tentatively, D is TRBD2 (5 bases). This CDR3 contains 15 residues. With 5 bases removed from V and 5 bases from J, the gap between germline ends came to 19 bases. Per the germline V gene, CDR1 is LNHNV and CDR2 is YYDKDF (reference sequence). This CDR3 is CATSGGVAFSHEQYF. CDR3 bases: TGTGCCACCAGCGGTGGAGTAGCGTTCAGCCACGAGCAGTACTTC.

This clonotype was seen a handful of times. This rearrangement joins TRBV5-1 to TRBJ2-7; 7 nucleotides line up with TRBD1. The length of the CDR3 is 16 residues. J was trimmed by 6 bases and V by 4 bases; bases with no gene match: 16. Germline V gives CDR1 SGHRS, CDR2 YFSETQ. The CDR3 sequence is CASSPIMGQPLFEQYF. Written as DNA, the CDR3 is TGCGCCAGCAGCCCGATTATGGGACAGCCCCTCTTCGAGCAGTACTTC.

The chain employs TRBV28 and TRBJ2-4; the match to TRBD2 covers 9 bases. Matching the DNA end better, TRBJ2-7 makes the J call doubtful. CDR1 and CDR2 from the germline V gene are MDHEN and SYDVKM. The CDR3 is made up of 15 amino acids. The CDR3 is CASSLGLAISYEQYF. The CDR3 DNA is TGTGCCAGCAGTTTAGGACTAGCGATCTCCTACGAGCAGTACTTC.

This clonotype was detected a few times. The chain's CDR3 is CASGSPSTDTQYF. Written as DNA, the CDR3 is TGCGCCAGCGGATCCCCTAGCACAGATACGCAGTATTTT. The chain couples TRBV5-1 to TRBJ2-3; D remains ambiguous. CDR1 is SGHRS and CDR2 is YFSETQ in the germline V gene. The CDR3 is 13 amino acids. Between the trimmed V and J ends, which lost 7 bases and 0 bases, there was a span of 9 bases.

The chain recombines TRBV7-2 with TRBJ2-3; 7 bases agree with TRBD2. Trimming at V came to 5 bases and at J to 1 base, leaving 6 bases not matched to a gene. CDR3 length: 15 residues. Germline CDR1 SGHTA, CDR2 FQGNSA. CDR3 sequence reads: CASSPVAGGTDTQYF. In DNA, the CDR3 is TGTGCCAGCAGCCCCGTGGCGGGAGGCACAGATACGCAGTATTTT. Together with reference TRBV7-2 and TRBJ2-3, the CDR3 gives the full variable domain: GAGVSQSPSNKVTEKGKDVELRCDPISGHTALYWYRQSLGQGLEFLIYFQGNSAPDKSGLPSDRFSAERTGGSVSTLTIQRTQQEDSAVYLCASSPVAGGTDTQYFGPGTRLTVL.

This rearrangement joins TRBV29-1 to TRBJ1-5, with 7 bases identical to TRBD1. Germline V lookup: CDR1 SQVTM, CDR2 ANQGSEA. Unmatched junction bases numbered 5, after V lost 4 bases and J lost 2 bases. The CDR3 contains 14 residues. The CDR3, as DNA: TGCAGCGTTGCAGGGGGGACGGGCAATCAGCCCCAGCATTTT. Its protein product is CSVAGGTGNQPQHF. The whole variable domain, remainder taken from reference TRBV29-1 and TRBJ1-5, is SAVISQKPSRDICQRGTSLTIQCQVDSQVTMMFWYRQQPGQSLTLIATANQGSEATYESGFVIDKFPISRPNLTFSTLTVSNMSPEDSSIYLCSVAGGTGNQPQHFGDGTRLSIL.

This clonotype showed up just a few times. This chain joins TRBV5-5 and TRBJ2-1, with 11 bases that match TRBD1. The CDR3 is made up of 15 amino acids. J was trimmed by 6 bases and V by 4 bases; bases with no gene match: 6. Germline CDR1 and CDR2: SGHKS and YYEKEE (reference sequence). Here the CDR3 DNA reads TGTGCCAGCAGCCGGGACAGGGGGGACTCCAATGAGCAGTTCTTC. Protein product: CASSRDRGDSNEQFF.

This sequence joins TRBV4-1 and TRBJ1-4; 10 positions match TRBD1. The CDR3 extends over 14 amino acids. V was pared by 4 bases and J by 8 bases, with 4 bases of the junction left unmatched. From germline, CDR1 is MGHRA and CDR2 YSYEKL. The CDR3 is CASSRGDRGEKLFF. The CDR3 DNA sequence: TGCGCCAGCAGCCGCGGGGACAGGGGAGAAAAACTGTTTTTT.

The chain couples TRBV7-2 to TRBJ2-3, with TRBD1 matching over 10 bases. The ends lost 3 bases at V and 6 bases at J; junction bases unmatched: 3. Germline CDR1 SGHTA, CDR2 FQGNSA. CDR3 length: 14 residues. CDR3 sequence reads: CASSLTGGLDTQYF. The DNA of the CDR3 is TGTGCCAGCAGCTTGACAGGGGGCTTGGATACGCAGTATTTT.

This chain joins TRBV12-3 or TRBV12-4 and TRBJ2-5; D tentatively reads TRBD1 or TRBD2 (5 bases each). This CDR3 spans 15 amino acids. Between the trimmed V and J ends, which lost 1 base and 1 base, there was a span of 10 bases. Here the CDR3 DNA reads TGTGCCAGCAGTTTAGTCGGGACGGCCCAAGAGACCCAGTACTTC. Translation: CASSLVGTAQETQYF.

The sample holds one count of this clonotype. V and J are TRBV6-2 or TRBV6-3 and TRBJ2-1; D perhaps matches TRBD2 (5 bases). Trimming removed 6 bases at V and 6 bases at J, with 15 bases between. This CDR3 spans 14 amino acids. CDR1 and CDR2 (germline): MNHEY, SVGEGT. The chain's CDR3 is CASSLELGRNEQFF. CDR3 coding DNA: TGTGCCAGCAGCCTGGAACTAGGCCGCAATGAGCAGTTCTTC.

A few counts support this clonotype. The J gene is TRBJ2-3, the V gene TRBV13; D remains ambiguous. Trimming took 5 bases from V and 0 from J, leaving 9 bases between them. This CDR3 is 14 amino acids long. Germline lookup yields CDR1 PRHDT and CDR2 FYEKMQ (reference sequence). As DNA, the CDR3 is TGTGCCAGCAGCCCAAGATCTAGCACAGATACGCAGTATTTT. Amino acid sequence: CASSPRSSTDTQYF.

This chain uses TRBV7-3 with TRBJ1-1; D unresolved. Trimming pared 2 bases from V and 0 bases from J, leaving 7 bases between. This CDR3 spans 14 amino acids. Germline V CDR1 and CDR2: SGHTA, FQGTGA. CDR3 in amino acids: CASSLSDMNTEAFF. For the CDR3, the DNA is TGTGCCAGCAGCTTATCAGACATGAACACTGAAGCTTTCTTT. The full variable domain, its missing parts supplied by reference TRBV7-3 and TRBJ1-1, is GAGVSQTPSNKVTEKGKYVELRCDPISGHTALYWYRQSLGQGPEFLIYFQGTGAADDSGLPNDRFFAVRPEGSVSTLKIQRTERGDSAVYLCASSLSDMNTEAFFGQGTRLTVV.

This rearrangement joins TRBV24-1 to TRBJ2-5; unclear D gene. The CDR3 extends over 11 amino acids. CDR1 KGHDR and CDR2 SFDVKD come from the germline V gene. V was cut by 10 bases and J by 0 bases, with 5 bases left in between. The CDR3 region has the DNA TGTGCCACTCGGTACCAAGAGACCCAGTACTTC. Residues: CATRYQETQYF.

V is TRBV12-3 or TRBV12-4 and J is TRBJ1-1; D may be TRBD1 (5 bases). This CDR3 has 15 residues. Between the trimmed V and J ends, which lost 5 bases and 8 bases, there was a span of 21 bases. In DNA form, the CDR3 reads TGTGCCAGCAGTAATGAGGGGTTAATAGGGGTGGAAGCTTTCTTT. Protein product: CASSNEGLIGVEAFF.

V and J are TRBV4-1 and TRBJ2-1, with 8 positions matching TRBD2. This CDR3 is 13 amino acids long. Germline lookup yields CDR1 MGHRA and CDR2 YSYEKL. V trimming: 8 bases; J trimming: 6 bases; junction bases outside the gene matches: 6. The CDR3 protein is CASSGGQTNEQFF. The CDR3 bases are TGCGCCAGCTCGGGGGGGCAGACCAATGAGCAGTTCTTC.

The chain joins TRBV12-3 or TRBV12-4 to TRBJ2-5; TRBD2 matches at 8 bases. This CDR3 spans 16 amino acids. After removal of 3 bases from V and 3 bases from J, the junction contained 9 bases not matched to a gene. The CDR3 sequence is CASSFTLLADEETQYF. The CDR3, as DNA: TGTGCCAGCAGTTTCACTTTACTAGCGGACGAAGAGACCCAGTACTTC.